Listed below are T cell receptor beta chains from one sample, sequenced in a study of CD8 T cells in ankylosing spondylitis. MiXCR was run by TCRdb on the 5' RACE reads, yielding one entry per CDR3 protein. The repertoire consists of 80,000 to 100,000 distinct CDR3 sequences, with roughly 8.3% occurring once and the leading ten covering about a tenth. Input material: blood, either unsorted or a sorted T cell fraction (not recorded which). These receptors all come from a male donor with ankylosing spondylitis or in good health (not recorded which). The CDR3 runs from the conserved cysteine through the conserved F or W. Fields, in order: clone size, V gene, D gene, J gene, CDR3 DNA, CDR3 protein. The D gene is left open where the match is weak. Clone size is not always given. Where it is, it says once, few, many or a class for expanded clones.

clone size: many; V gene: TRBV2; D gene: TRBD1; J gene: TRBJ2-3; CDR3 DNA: TGTGCCAGCAGTGAAGGACAGGGAGATACGCAGTATTTT; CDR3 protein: CASSEGQGDTQYF
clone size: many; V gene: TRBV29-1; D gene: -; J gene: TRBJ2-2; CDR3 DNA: TGCAGCGTTATTGAGGGGCTAAACACCGGGGAGCTGTTTTTT; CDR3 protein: CSVIEGLNTGELFF
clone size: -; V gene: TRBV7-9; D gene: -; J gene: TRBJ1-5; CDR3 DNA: TGTGCCAGCAGCTTAGCTGGAGGGCCCCAGCATTTT; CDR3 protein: CASSLAGGPQHF
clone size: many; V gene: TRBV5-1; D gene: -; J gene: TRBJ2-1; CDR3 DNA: TGCGCCAGCAGGAGTCGGGATGAGCAGTTCTTC; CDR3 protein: CASRSRDEQFF
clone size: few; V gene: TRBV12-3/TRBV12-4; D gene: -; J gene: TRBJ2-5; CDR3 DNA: TGTGCCAGCAACGGGGCAGCTCAAGAGACCCAGTACTTC; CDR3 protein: CASNGAAQETQYF
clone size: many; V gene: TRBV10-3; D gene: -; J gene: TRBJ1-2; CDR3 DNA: TGTGCCATCAGTGAGCAGGATGGCTACACCTTC; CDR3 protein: CAISEQDGYTF
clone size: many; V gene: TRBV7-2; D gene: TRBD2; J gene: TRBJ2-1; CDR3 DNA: TGTGCCAGCAGCTTAGGTCTAGCGGGGTCCTACAATGAGCAGTTCTTC; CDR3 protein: CASSLGLAGSYNEQFF
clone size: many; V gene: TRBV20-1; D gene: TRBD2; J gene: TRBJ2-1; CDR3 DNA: TGCAGTGCTAGTACTAGCGGGACTAATGAGCAGTTCTTC; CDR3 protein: CSASTSGTNEQFF
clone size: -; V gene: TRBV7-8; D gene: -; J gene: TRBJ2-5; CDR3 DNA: TGTGCCAGCAGCCCATCCGGGGGGCCCAATGGGGAGACCCAGTACTTC; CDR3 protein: CASSPSGGPNGETQYF
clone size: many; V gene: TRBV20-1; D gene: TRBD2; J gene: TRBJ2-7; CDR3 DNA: TGCAGTGCTATGACTAGCGGAGGCTCCTACGAGCAGTACTTC; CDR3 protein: CSAMTSGGSYEQYF
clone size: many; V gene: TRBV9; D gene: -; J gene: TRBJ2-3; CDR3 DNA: TGTGCCAGCAGCCCCTATGGGACGGATACGCAGTATTTT; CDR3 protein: CASSPYGTDTQYF
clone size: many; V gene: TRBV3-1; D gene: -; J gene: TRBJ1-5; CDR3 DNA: TGTGCCAGCAGCCAAGAGTGGGCAGGTCAGCCCCAGCATTTT; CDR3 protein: CASSQEWAGQPQHF
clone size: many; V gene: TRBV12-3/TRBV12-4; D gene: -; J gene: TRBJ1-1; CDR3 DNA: TGTGCCAGCAGGTCTGGGGGTTTGGGGTACACTGAAGCTTTCTTT; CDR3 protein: CASRSGGLGYTEAFF
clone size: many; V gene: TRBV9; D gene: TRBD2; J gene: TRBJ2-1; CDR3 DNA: TGTGCCAGCAGCGCCTCCGGGACTAGCGGTAATGAGCAGTTCTTC; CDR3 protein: CASSASGTSGNEQFF
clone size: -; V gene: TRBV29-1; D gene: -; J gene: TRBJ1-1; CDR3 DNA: TGCAGCGATGCGGGGGGACGGAGCACTGAAGCTTTCTTT; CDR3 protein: CSDAGGRSTEAFF
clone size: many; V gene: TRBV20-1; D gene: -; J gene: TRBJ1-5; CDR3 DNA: TGCAGTGCTAGTGTAGGGGACGTTCAGCCCCAGCATTTT; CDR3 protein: CSASVGDVQPQHF
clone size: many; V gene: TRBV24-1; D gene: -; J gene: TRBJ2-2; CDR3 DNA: TGTGCCACCAGTGGGAGAGGCACCGGGGAGCTGTTTTTT; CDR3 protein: CATSGRGTGELFF
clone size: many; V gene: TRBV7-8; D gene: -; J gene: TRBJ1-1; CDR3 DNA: TGTGCCAGCAGCTTTCGGGGAAGGATTTTCACTGAAGCTTTCTTT; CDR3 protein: CASSFRGRIFTEAFF
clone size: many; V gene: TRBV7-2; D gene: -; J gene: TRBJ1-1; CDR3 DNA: TGTGCCAGCAGCTCTAGACTTGGGAACACTGAAGCTTTCTTT; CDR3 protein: CASSSRLGNTEAFF
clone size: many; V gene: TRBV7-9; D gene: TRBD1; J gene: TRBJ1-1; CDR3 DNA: TGTGCCAGCAGCCATTTCAGGGGGCCGCGCACTGAAGCTTTCTTT; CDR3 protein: CASSHFRGPRTEAFF
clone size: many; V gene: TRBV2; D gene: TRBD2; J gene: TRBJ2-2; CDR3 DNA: TGTGCCAGAGGGGGACTAGCAGACACCGGGGAGCTGTTTTTT; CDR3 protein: CARGGLADTGELFF
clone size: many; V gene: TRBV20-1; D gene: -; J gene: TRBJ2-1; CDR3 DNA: TGCAGTGCTAATGGGCTTCGCAATGAGCAGTTCTTC; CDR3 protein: CSANGLRNEQFF
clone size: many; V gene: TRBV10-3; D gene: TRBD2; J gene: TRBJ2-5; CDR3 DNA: TGTGCCATCAGTGAAACGAGGGTCGAGCGGGGCAAGTCGGAGACCCAGTACTTC; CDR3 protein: CAISETRVERGKSETQYF
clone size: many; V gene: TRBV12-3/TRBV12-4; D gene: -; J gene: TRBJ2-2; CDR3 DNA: TGTGCCAGCAGTTTAGCGGGAGACAACACCGGGGAGCTGTTTTTT; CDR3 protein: CASSLAGDNTGELFF
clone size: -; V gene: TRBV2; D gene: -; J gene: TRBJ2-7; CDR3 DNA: TGTGCCAGCAGTGAACCCAGGACCTACGAGCAGTACTTC; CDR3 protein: CASSEPRTYEQYF
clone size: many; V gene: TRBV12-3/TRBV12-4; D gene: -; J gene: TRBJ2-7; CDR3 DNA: TGTGCCAGCAGTTTGGCTACAGGGCTCGAGCAGTACTTC; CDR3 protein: CASSLATGLEQYF
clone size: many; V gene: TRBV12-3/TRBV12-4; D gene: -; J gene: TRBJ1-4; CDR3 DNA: TGTGCCAGCAGGGGGGGGCTTAATGAAAAACTGTTTTTT; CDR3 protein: CASRGGLNEKLFF
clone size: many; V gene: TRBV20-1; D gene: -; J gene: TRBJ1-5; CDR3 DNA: TGCAGTGCTAAAGAAAGCAATCAGCCCCAGCATTTT; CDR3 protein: CSAKESNQPQHF
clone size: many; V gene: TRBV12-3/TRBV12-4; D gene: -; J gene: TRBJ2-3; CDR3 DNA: TGTGCCAGCAGTGTCTTTAGCGGATCCACAGATACGCAGTATTTT; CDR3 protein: CASSVFSGSTDTQYF
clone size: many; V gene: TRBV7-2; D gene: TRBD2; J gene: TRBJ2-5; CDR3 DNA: TGTGCCAGCGGTGGGCGGGAGAGGCTGGATACAGAGACCCAGTACTTC; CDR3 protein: CASGGRERLDTETQYF
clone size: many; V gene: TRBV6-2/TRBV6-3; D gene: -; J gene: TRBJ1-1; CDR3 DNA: TGTGCCAGCAGTTACAATTACCAGGCTTTCTTT; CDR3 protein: CASSYNYQAFF
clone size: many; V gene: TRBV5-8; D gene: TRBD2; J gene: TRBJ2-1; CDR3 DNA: TGTGCCAGCAGCTTGGCCGGGGGGGGCAATGAGCAGTTCTTC; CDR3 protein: CASSLAGGGNEQFF
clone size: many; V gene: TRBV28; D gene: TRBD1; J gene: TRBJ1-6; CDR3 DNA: TGTGCCAGCAGCATTATGGCGGGACAGGGGGCTTCACCCCTCCACTTT; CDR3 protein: CASSIMAGQGASPLHF
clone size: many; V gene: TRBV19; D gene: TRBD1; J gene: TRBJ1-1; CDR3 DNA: TGTGCCACCAGACTTAGACAGGGGGCGAACACTGAAGCTTTCTTT; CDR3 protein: CATRLRQGANTEAFF
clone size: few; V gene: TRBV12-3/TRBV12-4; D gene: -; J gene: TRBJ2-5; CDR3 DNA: TGTGCCAGCAGCCGGCCGGGACAACGACAAGAGACCCAGTACTTC; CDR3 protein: CASSRPGQRQETQYF
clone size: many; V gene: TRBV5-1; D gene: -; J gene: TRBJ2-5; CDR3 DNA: TGCGCCAGCAGCTTGGCACTACTCGGCAGTAAAGAGACCCAGTACTTC; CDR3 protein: CASSLALLGSKETQYF
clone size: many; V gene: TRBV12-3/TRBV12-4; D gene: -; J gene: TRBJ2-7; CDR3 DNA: TGTGCCAGCAGTTTGAGACTCGGAGATCTTTACGAGCAGTACTTC; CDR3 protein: CASSLRLGDLYEQYF
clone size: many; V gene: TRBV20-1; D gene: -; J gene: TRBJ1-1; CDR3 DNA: TGCAGTGCTAGCGGGCGCGGCAGTGAAGCTTTCTTT; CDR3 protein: CSASGRGSEAFF
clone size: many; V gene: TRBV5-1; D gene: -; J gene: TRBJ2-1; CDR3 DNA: TGCGCCAGCAGCTTGGAGGGGAGCAATGAGCAGTTCTTC; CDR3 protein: CASSLEGSNEQFF
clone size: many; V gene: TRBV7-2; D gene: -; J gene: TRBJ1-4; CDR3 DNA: TGTGCCAGCACCACCAGGGGAGATGAAAAACTGTTTTTT; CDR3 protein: CASTTRGDEKLFF
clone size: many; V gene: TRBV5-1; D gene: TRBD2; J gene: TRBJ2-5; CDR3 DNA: TGCGCCAGCAGCTTGGGTCGGACTAGCGGGAGTGAGACCCAGTACTTC; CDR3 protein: CASSLGRTSGSETQYF
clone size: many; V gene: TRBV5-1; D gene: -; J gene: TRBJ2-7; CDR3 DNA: TGCGCCAGCAGCTCCGGGGACCCAGACGAGCAGTACTTC; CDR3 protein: CASSSGDPDEQYF
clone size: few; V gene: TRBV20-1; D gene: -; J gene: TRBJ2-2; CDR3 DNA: TGCAGTGCTAGAGGGGACGGTAACACCGGGGAGCTGTTTTTT; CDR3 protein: CSARGDGNTGELFF
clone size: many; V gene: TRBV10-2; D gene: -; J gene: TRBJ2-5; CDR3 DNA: TGCGCCAGCAGAAACGAAAGAGAGACCCAGTACTTC; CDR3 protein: CASRNERETQYF
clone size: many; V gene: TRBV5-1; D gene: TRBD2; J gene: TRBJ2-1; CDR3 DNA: TGCGCCAGCAGCTTAGAAAGCGGGAGGGCGGGTGAGCAGTTCTTC; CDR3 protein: CASSLESGRAGEQFF
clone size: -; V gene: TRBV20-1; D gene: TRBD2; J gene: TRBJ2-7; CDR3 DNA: TGCAGTGCCCCTAGCGGGGGTCCTCCCTACGAGCAGTACTTC; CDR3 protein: CSAPSGGPPYEQYF
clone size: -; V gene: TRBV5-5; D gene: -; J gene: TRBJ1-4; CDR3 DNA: TGTGCCAGCAGCTTGTGGGAAGAAAAACTGTTTTTT; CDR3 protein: CASSLWEEKLFF